This TCR beta chain was sequenced for a study of CD8 T cells in Susac syndrome. Turning to the study itself: Intravenous immunoglobulin alone or corticosteroids were being given to patients with Susac syndrome at blood draw, unless they were therapy-naive.

General observations from the study: Clonal expansion was present among Susac CD8+ cells. This expansion reached its peak in TEMRA cells and in active patients.

The CDR3 covers 12 residues. V lost 6 bases, J lost 5 bases, and 11 bases lay in between. Per germline, CDR1 PRHDT and CDR2 FYEKMQ (reference sequence). TCR beta sequencing was performed on blood CD8+ and CD4+ T cells. With random hexamers, roughly 0.45 to 1 ug RNA was reverse transcribed. An immunoSEQ multiplex PCR generated amplified TCR beta CDR3 products spanning 54 Vbeta and 13 Jbeta. TCRdb re-called the immunoSEQ multiplex PCR reads through MiXCR, storing one row per CDR3 protein. The table shows about 110,000 distinct CDR3 sequences, with approximately 95% occurring only once. Turning to this clonotype: Antigen: not known.

This chain connects TRBV13 to TRBJ2-7, with TRBD2 as a possible D gene (6 bases). The sample comprised CD8+ T cells from PBMCs. The clonotype originates from a human donor with Susac syndrome. The CDR3 sequence is CASSWGEDEQYF. The CDR3, as DNA: TGTGCCAGCAGTTGGGGGGAAGACGAGCAGTACTTC.